This entry concerns a single T cell receptor beta chain. This clone has only a few counts. Its target antigen remains unknown. Per-base quality was not reported, and no clone a single base away is much larger than it. All of the isolated RNA was reverse transcribed with the High Capacity cDNA Reverse Transcription Kit, so expressed TCRB transcripts were sequenced. Naive, central memory and regulatory T cell samples underwent deep immunoSEQ sequencing, averaging about 3.57 million total reads per sample. Sorted cells were lysed in RLT buffer, and RNA was extracted using DNase-treated RNeasy Micro or Mini kits according to cell number. Each cell subset was processed separately to prevent cross-contamination, with patient and healthy donor samples processed together. The immunoSEQ multiplex PCR was used to amplify TCRB sequences from cDNA, yielding 87-bp fragments that span the CDR3 region. Sequencing of the amplicons was performed on the Illumina HiSeq platform. On the study's bioinformatics: Synthetic template baselines were used to correct PCR bias computationally, reads within Hamming distance 2 were collapsed together, and singletons that could not be merged were discarded. Reads were aligned to IMGT to assign V, D and J genes, CDR3 length, and insertions or deletions at six rearrangement sites. Within each subset, clonotype counts were normalized to sorted cell number, after which true diversity and Gini coefficients were computed with the tcR R package. The overlap coefficient, calculated on TCRB nucleotide sequences, was used to quantify repertoire sharing. Entries here come from immuneACCESS through TCRdb and include only in-frame sequences with V and J called. Some clones fail to appear in such tables; in the studies checked, an unresolved V gene covers under half of the shortfall, and the cause of the remainder is unknown. The DNA was the basis for D and trimming; V, J and clone size are from that table. The sample yields some 350,000 clones; around a tenth were counted once. The leading ten clones occupy approximately 0.6% of the sample.

The CDR3 covers 14 residues, taking in both the cysteine and the phenylalanine. Only CDR3 DNA remains: 42 bases, in frame from the first base. The trim is 8 bases for V and 3 bases for J, with a gap of 14 bases between the germline ends. The germline V gene gives CDR1 as SNHLY and CDR2 as FYNNEI. The sample originates from a study of beta chain features in type 1 diabetes (dated by TCRdb to the late 2010s). At the level of the whole study: Mean age, gender distribution, total cell number and subset yield were not different between patients and healthy donors. Whereas all 28 donors provided naive and central memory subsets, regulatory and stem cell-like memory subsets were isolated from just 8 patients and roughly 8 healthy donors. In the study, recently diagnosed type 1 diabetes patients and matched healthy donors were compared on the TCRB repertoires of their sorted circulating CD4+ T cell subsets. A total of about 100 million sorted cells were examined across all samples, and RNA yield correlated strongly with the number of cells per subset. The investigation overall reported the following: PCR may preferentially amplify shorter templates, but because patient and control samples were amplified and corrected together, any resulting skew would affect both groups equally. Because cDNA was sequenced instead of genomic DNA, activated cells with high expression could be over-represented, although the groups did not differ in activation or CD3 levels. In all four CD4+ subsets, TCRB CDR3 length was moderately but significantly shorter in type 1 diabetes patients. HLA sub-analyses involved small numbers of individuals, so any influence of HLA type on TCRB rearrangement remained unresolved. Patients with type 1 diabetes made fewer insertions and deleted more nucleotides at VDJ recombination sites, implying thymic rearrangement abnormalities. Naive, central memory and regulatory TCRB repertoires appeared to be more alike among patients than among healthy donors.

Each donor gave one peripheral blood draw, averaging roughly 120 mL, which was collected into heparinised tubes. Using a panel that included CD45RO, CCR7, CD25, CD127, CD95 and CD27, naive, central memory, regulatory and stem cell-like memory CD4+ T cells were sorted on a BD FACSAria II. A purity above 95% was achieved for all sorted populations. PBMCs were isolated immediately by Lymphoprep density gradient centrifugation and stained directly without culture. So that batch effects would be minimized, each experiment stained and sorted samples in pairs, pairing one healthy donor with one patient. The source of this sequence is a man aged 25-40 years with type 1 diabetes. The sequence links TRBV2 to TRBJ1-5, with the D gene uncertain. Sequencing was done on a sample of central memory CD4+ T cells from blood. The DNA is as follows: TGTGCCAGCGGCCCCAGATACGACAATCAGCCCCAGCATTTT. Its coded protein is CASGPRYDNQPQHF. Beyond the CDR3, the reference TRBV2 and TRBJ1-5 genes provide the residues; the full variable domain reads: EPEVTQTPSHQVTQMGQEVILRCVPISNHLYFYWYRQILGQKVEFLVSFYNNEISEKSEIFDDQFSVERPDGSNFTLKIRSTKLEDSAMYFCASGPRYDNQPQHFGDGTRLSIL.